The clone carrying this TCR beta chain was observed a handful of times. Its antigen is undetermined. In patients chosen for sequencing, flow cytometry had shown CD8+CD57+ cell expansion. The blood sampling took place in patients who had so far received no therapy. This sample is part of a study of CD8+CD57+ T cells in acquired aplastic anemia. Study background: Sorted CD4+ and CD8+ cell DNA averaged around 3 ug. Study findings and constraints: It was found that 25 to 35 CD8+ CDR3 sequences were shared between patients and controls.

Germline V gene lookup returns CDR1 WSHSY and CDR2 SAAADI. V was shortened by 2 bases and J by 1 base, with 3 bases between the two germline ends. This CDR3 contains 12 residues. According to the study, genomic DNA was the template for TCR beta VDJ and CDR3 profiling. TCRdb itself ran the reads through MiXCR, one entry per CDR3 protein. This sample carries approximately 260,000 distinct CDR3 sequences, around 82% of them seen once, and the ten largest clones take 40% to 50%. Sequencing input: sorted CD4+, CD8+, or CD8+CD57+ T cells (not recorded which) from PBMCs. This chain joins TRBV10-2 and TRBJ2-7; D call uncertain. The receptor was derived from a human donor with aplastic anemia. CDR3 in DNA: TGCGCCAGCAGTGAGGGGTCCTACGAGCAGTACTTC. Translated: CASSEGSYEQYF.